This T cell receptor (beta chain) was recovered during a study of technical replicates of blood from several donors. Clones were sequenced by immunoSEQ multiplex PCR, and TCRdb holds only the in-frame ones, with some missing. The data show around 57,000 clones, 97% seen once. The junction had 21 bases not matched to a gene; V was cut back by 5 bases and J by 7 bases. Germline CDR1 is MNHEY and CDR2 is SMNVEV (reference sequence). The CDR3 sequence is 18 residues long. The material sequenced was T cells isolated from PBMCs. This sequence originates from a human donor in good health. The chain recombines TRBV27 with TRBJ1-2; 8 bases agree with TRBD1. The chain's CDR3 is CASSVTRTGPPLLSGYTF. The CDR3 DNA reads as TGTGCCAGCAGTGTGACCAGGACAGGGCCTCCCCTATTAAGTGGCTACACCTTC.